A single sample gave rise to the 27 T cell receptor beta chains below, sequenced in a study of cytomegalovirus exposure and HLA in healthy donors. The PCR had 60 Vbeta and 13 Jbeta primers. TCRdb keeps only in-frame clones here, not all; method: immunoSEQ multiplex PCR. The sample has roughly 150,000 clones, 75% seen once. The sequencing sample was made of PBMCs. These receptors were collected from a man aged 18 to 35 in good health and CMV-seropositive.

The rearrangement uses TRBV29-1 and TRBJ2-2; maybe TRBD2 (7 bases). The CDR3 spans 12 residues. CDR1 SQVTM and CDR2 ANQGSEA come from the germline V gene. V dropped 3 bases and J dropped 15 bases, with 17 bases sitting between them. The CDR3 region has the DNA TGCAGCGTTGAGGGGGGGGCCTGTAAGGTGTTTTTT. Translation gives CSVEGGACKVFF.

This rearrangement joins TRBV9 to TRBJ2-1, with 11 bases fitting TRBD2. The V gene's germline CDR1 is SGDLS and CDR2 YYNGEE. Trimming took 3 bases from V and 7 from J; bases not matched to a gene: 6. This CDR3 has 15 residues. CDR3 bases: TGTGCCAGCAGCGCCGGGACTAGCGGTAAGAATGAGCAGTTCTTC. This codes for CASSAGTSGKNEQFF.

The chain carries TRBV27 and TRBJ1-5, with 7 bases matching TRBD1. The germline CDR1 and CDR2 sequences are MNHEY and SMNVEV (reference sequence). This CDR3 spans 14 amino acids. After removal of 5 bases from V and 5 bases from J, the junction contained 6 bases not matched to a gene. The CDR3 bases are TGTGCCAGCAGTGCTAAAGGGGGCGATCAGCCCCAGCATTTT. It encodes CASSAKGGDQPQHF.

V usage is TRBV6-6 and J usage is TRBJ1-2; 7 nucleotides agree with TRBD1. With V trimmed by 1 base and J by 4 bases, 9 bases remained unmatched. The length of the CDR3 is 16 residues. Germline loops: CDR1 MNHNY, CDR2 SVGAGI (reference sequence). This CDR3 is CASSYYSGTATYGYTF. The CDR3 nucleotides are TGTGCCAGCAGTTACTACTCCGGGACAGCGACCTATGGCTACACCTTC.

The chain couples TRBV18 to TRBJ2-1; 7 bases are shared with TRBD2. Germline values: CDR1 KGHSH, CDR2 LQKENI. CDR3 length equals 16 residues. V was pared by 3 bases and J by 2 bases, with 7 bases of the junction left unmatched. In DNA form, the CDR3 reads TGTGCCAGCTCACCGCTAGAAGGACTAGCCTACAATGAGCAGTTCTTC. This codes for CASSPLEGLAYNEQFF.

The rearrangement links TRBV19 to TRBJ2-7; maybe TRBD1 (6 bases). This CDR3 has 13 residues. Germline values: CDR1 LNHDA, CDR2 SQIVND (reference sequence). V lost 7 bases, J lost 0 bases, and 10 bases lay in between. In DNA form, the CDR3 reads TGTGCCAGTACCCGGACAGACTCCTACGAGCAGTACTTC. Amino acids: CASTRTDSYEQYF. Together with reference TRBV19 and TRBJ2-7, the CDR3 gives the full variable domain: DGGITQSPKYLFRKEGQNVTLSCEQNLNHDAMYWYRQDPGQGLRLIYYSQIVNDFQKGDIAEGYSVSREKKESFPLTVTSAQKNPTAFYLCASTRTDSYEQYFGPGTRLTVT.

The chain recombines TRBV18 with TRBJ1-1, with D perhaps matching TRBD1 (6 bases). The CDR3 has 18 amino acids. Trimming cost V 2 bases and J 0 bases, with 19 bases left between them. Germline values: CDR1 KGHSH, CDR2 LQKENI. The CDR3 coding sequence is TGTGCCAGCTCACCAGCTATTTTAGGGGGATTCATGAACACTGAAGCTTTCTTT. It translates to CASSPAILGGFMNTEAFF.

The chain links TRBV6-4 to TRBJ2-2; the D gene is possibly TRBD2 (5 bases). The CDR3 is made up of 16 amino acids. V gave up 3 bases and J gave up 6 bases, with 17 bases separating them. CDR1 is MRHNA and CDR2 is SNTAGT in the germline V gene. The CDR3 nucleotides are TGTGCCAGCAGTGAATCGGGGAGTTTCGATTCCGGGGAGCTGTTTTTT. It yields the protein CASSESGSFDSGELFF.

This clone was observed a handful of times. The chain links TRBV4-1 to TRBJ1-5; a weak D match, TRBD1 (5 bases). Germline V gene data show CDR1 as MGHRA and CDR2 as YSYEKL. The CDR3 spans 16 residues. Trimming stripped 4 bases from V and 4 bases from J, with 17 bases between. The CDR3 sequence is CASSPQVVQRNQPQHF. CDR3 in DNA: TGCGCCAGCAGCCCACAGGTGGTACAGAGGAATCAGCCCCAGCATTTT.

This clone was seen just once. The rearrangement uses TRBV28 and TRBJ2-1, with unresolved D. The V gene lost 1 base and the J gene lost 9 bases, with 7 bases spanning the gap. In germline, CDR1 is MDHEN, CDR2 SYDVKM. CDR3 length equals 12 residues. Written as DNA, the CDR3 is TGTGCCAGCAGTTTATATCCGGTTGAGCAGTTCTTC. Encoded protein: CASSLYPVEQFF. Drawing the rest from reference TRBV28 and TRBJ2-1, the complete variable domain is DVKVTQSSRYLVKRTGEKVFLECVQDMDHENMFWYRQDPGLGLRLIYFSYDVKMKEKGDIPEGYSVSREKKERFSLILESASTNQTSMYLCASSLYPVEQFFGPGTRLTVL.

This clone has a handful of counts. CDR3 loop: CASTLYAWSSRNSYEQFF. In DNA, the CDR3 is TGTGCCAGCACCCTCTATGCGTGGTCTAGCCGCAATTCGTATGAGCAGTTCTTC. The chain recombines TRBV28 with TRBJ2-1, with D maybe TRBD2 (5 bases). The CDR3 runs 18 residues. Germline CDR1 reads MDHEN; CDR2 reads SYDVKM. Trimming took 7 bases from V and 8 from J, leaving 30 bases between them.

The V gene is TRBV27, the J gene TRBJ2-1; 8 bases fit TRBD2. The CDR3 totals 19 residues. Germline CDR1 and CDR2: MNHEY and SMNVEV (reference sequence). Losses at the gene ends were 3 bases for V and 2 bases for J; bases not matched to a gene: 15. The DNA for the CDR3 is TGTGCCAGCAGTTTTAACGGGAGGGCGATTGACCGGCCCTACAATGAGCAGTTCTTC. Translation: CASSFNGRAIDRPYNEQFF.

This sequence joins TRBV28 and TRBJ1-5, with TRBD1 as a possible D gene (6 bases). V lost 1 base, J lost 1 base, and 14 bases lay in between. There are 17 residues in the CDR3. Germline values: CDR1 MDHEN, CDR2 SYDVKM. CDR3 protein: CASSLFRQVGSNQPQHF. The CDR3 DNA sequence: TGTGCCAGCAGTTTATTTCGACAGGTCGGAAGCAATCAGCCCCAGCATTTT.

The rearrangement joins TRBV7-6 to TRBJ2-7; 9 bases align to TRBD2. The CDR3 consists of 15 residues. Trimming cost V 4 bases and J 7 bases; bases outside gene matches: 11. CDR1 SGHVS and CDR2 FNYEAQ come from the germline V gene. CDR3 coding DNA: TGTGCCAGCAGCTCAACCCTAGCGGGAACTCAAGAGCAGTACTTC. It is translated as CASSSTLAGTQEQYF.

This chain joins TRBV28 and TRBJ2-2; tentatively, D is TRBD1 (6 bases). V lost 8 bases and J 4 bases, leaving 14 bases between the germline ends. CDR3 size: 14 residues. Germline V gene sequence: CDR1 MDHEN, CDR2 SYDVKM. The DNA for the CDR3 is TGTGCCAGCGTCCGACAGGAATTCACCGGGGAGCTGTTTTTT. Translation gives CASVRQEFTGELFF.

V usage is TRBV5-1 and J usage is TRBJ1-5; 10 nucleotides match TRBD1. Trimming cost V 4 bases and J 0 bases; bases outside gene matches: 4. CDR3 length equals 16 residues. In germline, CDR1 is SGHRS, CDR2 YFSETQ. CDR3 region: CASSPGQGHSNQPQHF. The CDR3 nucleotides are TGCGCCAGCAGCCCGGGACAGGGGCATAGCAATCAGCCCCAGCATTTT.

The chain recombines TRBV19 with TRBJ2-1; TRBD2 agrees at 9 bases. The germline V gene has CDR1 LNHDA and CDR2 SQIVND (reference sequence). Losses at the gene ends were 9 bases for V and 8 bases for J; bases not matched to a gene: 8. CDR3 length: 13 residues. DNA of the CDR3: TGTGCCAGCGCGGGACTAGCAGAGCATGAGCAGTTCTTC. Translating gives CASAGLAEHEQFF.

The rearrangement uses TRBV28 and TRBJ2-7, with TRBD2 matching 8 bases. V gave up 3 bases and J gave up 6 bases; unmatched junction bases: 4. CDR1 and CDR2 from the germline V gene are MDHEN and SYDVKM. The CDR3 runs to 13 residues. The DNA for the CDR3 is TGTGCCAGCAGTTTGGGACTAGTCCGCGAGCAGTACTTC. Translated, it gives CASSLGLVREQYF. Drawing the rest from reference TRBV28 and TRBJ2-7, the complete variable domain is DVKVTQSSRYLVKRTGEKVFLECVQDMDHENMFWYRQDPGLGLRLIYFSYDVKMKEKGDIPEGYSVSREKKERFSLILESASTNQTSMYLCASSLGLVREQYFGPGTRLTVT.

The sample holds a few counts of this clone. The chain carries TRBV7-9 and TRBJ1-1; unclear D gene. V dropped 3 bases and J dropped 4 bases, with 18 bases sitting between them. CDR3 length: 16 residues. Germline V gene sequence: CDR1 SEHNR, CDR2 FQNEAQ (reference sequence). In DNA, the CDR3 is TGTGCCAGCAGCTTCTTTGTTGGGGTTCGGGGCACTGAAGCTTTCTTT. Protein product: CASSFFVGVRGTEAFF.

This clone has a handful of counts. The CDR3 reads CASSGGYSYEQYF. In DNA, the CDR3 is TGTGCCAGCAGTGGCGGGTACTCCTACGAGCAGTACTTC. The chain is built from TRBV27 and TRBJ2-7; the D gene is possibly TRBD2 (5 bases). The CDR3 has 13 amino acids. The V gene lost 5 bases and the J gene lost 0 bases, with 8 bases spanning the gap. Germline CDR1 MNHEY, CDR2 SMNVEV (reference sequence).

The chain carries TRBV5-1 and TRBJ2-1; 10 bases fit TRBD2. Germline CDR1 SGHRS, CDR2 YFSETQ. CDR3 length: 14 amino acids. The trim removed 6 bases at V and 9 bases at J, leaving 9 bases unmatched. CDR3 in amino acids: CASTLTSGMSEQFF. DNA of the CDR3: TGCGCCAGCACTCTCACTAGCGGGATGAGTGAGCAGTTCTTC.

The rearrangement uses TRBV9 and TRBJ1-1; weak D call: TRBD1 (6 bases). Germline assignment: CDR1 SGDLS and CDR2 YYNGEE. The CDR3 is 15 amino acids. V was trimmed by 0 bases and J by 11 bases, leaving 20 bases between them. DNA of the CDR3: TGTGCCAGCAGCGTAGAGGACAGACCAGGTGGCGAGGCTTTCTTT. It encodes CASSVEDRPGGEAFF.

This clone was recorded a few times. The genes are TRBV7-2 and TRBJ2-2, with TRBD1 matching 7 bases. Germline V gives CDR1 SGHTA, CDR2 FQGNSA. The CDR3 length is 15 residues. Trimming cost V 1 base and J 2 bases; bases outside gene matches: 1. CDR3 sequence: CASSLGGGNTGELFF. CDR3 sequence (DNA): TGTGCCAGCAGCTTAGGAGGGGGCAACACCGGGGAGCTGTTTTTT.

The chain uses TRBV11-3 and TRBJ1-1, with TRBD1 as a possible D gene (6 bases). V lost 5 bases, J lost 0 bases, and 10 bases lay in between. CDR1 and CDR2 from the germline V gene are SGHNT and YENEEA. This CDR3 region has 14 residues. This CDR3 is CASSPTGLNTEAFF. CDR3 nucleotide sequence: TGTGCCAGCAGCCCGACAGGTCTGAACACTGAAGCTTTCTTT.

The CDR3 loop is CAIRSPGELFF. CDR3 DNA: TGTGCCATCCGTAGCCCCGGGGAGCTGTTTTTT. The chain couples TRBV10-3 to TRBJ2-2; D is undetermined. Germline V CDR1 and CDR2: ENHRY, SYGVKD. The CDR3 has 11 residues. V was pared by 8 bases and J by 6 bases, with 7 bases between.

The chain uses TRBV5-4 and TRBJ1-2; D call uncertain. Germline V gene lookup returns CDR1 SGHNT and CDR2 YYREEE (reference sequence). V was clipped by 2 bases and J by 7 bases, with 12 bases between them. This CDR3 contains 13 residues. The CDR3, as DNA: TGTGCCAGCAGCTTCGGTAGGGAGACTGGCTACACCTTC. Its translation is CASSFGRETGYTF.

The rearrangement uses TRBV9 and TRBJ2-2; TRBD2 agrees at 9 bases. CDR1 is SGDLS, CDR2 YYNGEE, per germline. The J segment lost 5 bases and the V segment lost 3 bases, leaving 14 bases of the junction unmatched. The CDR3 consists of 18 residues. The CDR3, as DNA: TGTGCCAGCAGCGCCGGACTGGTAGGTAGCGGGAGAACCGGGGAGCTGTTTTTT. Translation gives CASSAGLVGSGRTGELFF. The full variable domain, rest sourced from reference TRBV9 and TRBJ2-2, is DSGVTQTPKHLITATGQRVTLRCSPRSGDLSVYWYQQSLDQGLQFLIQYYNGEERAKGNILERFSAQQFPDLHSELNLSSLELGDSALYFCASSAGLVGSGRTGELFFGEGSRLTVL.